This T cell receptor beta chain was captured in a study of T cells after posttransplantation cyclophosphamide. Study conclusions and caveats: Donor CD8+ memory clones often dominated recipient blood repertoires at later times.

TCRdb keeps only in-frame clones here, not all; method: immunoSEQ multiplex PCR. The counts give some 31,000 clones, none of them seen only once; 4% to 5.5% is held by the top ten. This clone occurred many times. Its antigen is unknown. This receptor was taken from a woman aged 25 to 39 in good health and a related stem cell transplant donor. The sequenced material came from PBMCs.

The CDR3 coding sequence is TGTGCCAGCAGCCCGGGACAGGGTTTCTCAGATACGCAGTATTTT. This gives the protein CASSPGQGFSDTQYF. The gene calls are TRBV7-9 and TRBJ2-3; 9 bases are shared with TRBD1. Germline V gene lookup returns CDR1 SEHNR and CDR2 FQNEAQ (reference sequence). Trimming at V came to 5 bases and at J to 4 bases, leaving 7 bases not matched to a gene. The CDR3 totals 15 residues.